This TCR beta chain originates from a study of identical twins' blood T cells. Study conclusions and caveats: Each donor's most abundant TCRbeta clonotypes shared more CDR3 sequences with her twin than unrelated donors. Environmental influences on twin similarity could not be excluded.

Each TCR cDNA library carried sample-specific barcodes on both ends. TCRdb used MiXCR to reprocess the 5' RACE reads, holding one entry per CDR3 protein. The data show fewer than 450,000 distinct CDR3 sequences, roughly 28% seen once. This CDR3 region has 16 residues. With V trimmed by 6 bases and J by 4 bases, 11 bases remained unmatched. Comment on this clonotype: Its antigen is still unknown.

The receptor comes from a woman aged 18-49 years in good health. V usage is TRBV12-3 or TRBV12-4 and J usage is TRBJ2-2, with TRBD2 identical over 7 bases. Sequencing used PBMCs. The CDR3 nucleotides are TGTGCCAGCAGAAATACCGGGACGGGGGGCACCGGGGAGCTGTTTTTT. Protein: CASRNTGTGGTGELFF.